Below, 8 T cell receptor beta chains from the same sample are listed, as sequenced in a study of a mutant IDH1 vaccine in newly diagnosed glioma. Libraries were prepared by immunoSEQ multiplex PCR; TCRdb keeps only in-frame clonotypes and omits some of them. The sample has 92,000 or so clones, roughly 87% seen once. This sample's time point: baseline, week 1 (first vaccination visit). As for treatment: pre-vaccination baseline after standard-of-care therapy. The sample consisted of PBMCs, taken from a glioma patient treated with radiotherapy, temozolomide or both. The origin of the receptors is a man between 35 and 55 years old with glioma. Some clones in this sample may be carry-over from other donors' samples.

The chain joins TRBV15 to TRBJ1-2; TRBD1 matches at 7 bases. The CDR3 is made up of 15 amino acids. Germline assignment: CDR1 LNHNV and CDR2 YYDKDF (reference sequence). The V and J ends lost 4 bases and 1 base, in that order; junction bases with no gene match: 6. The CDR3 DNA reads as TGTGCCACCAGCAAAGGACAGGCTGATAACTATGGCTACACCTTC. The encoded protein is CATSKGQADNYGYTF.

The rearrangement joins TRBV2 to TRBJ1-5; possibly TRBD1 for D (6 bases). Trimming removed 6 bases from V and 4 bases from J, with 16 bases in between. This CDR3 is 15 amino acids long. Germline V lookup: CDR1 SNHLY, CDR2 FYNNEI. CDR3 DNA: TGTGCCAGCAGAAAGGACAGAATGGGGAATCAGCCCCAGCATTTT. Translated: CASRKDRMGNQPQHF.

The gene calls are TRBV9 and TRBJ2-5, with D perhaps matching TRBD1 (7 bases). The CDR3 contains 16 residues. CDR1 is SGDLS, CDR2 YYNGEE, per germline. V lost 0 bases, J lost 5 bases, and 17 bases lay in between. CDR3 nucleotide sequence: TGTGCCAGCAGCGTAGGGGCAGGGGGGACAAGGGAGACCCAGTACTTC. Protein: CASSVGAGGTRETQYF.

The chain couples TRBV15 to TRBJ2-7, with 10 bases aligning to TRBD1. The CDR3 is made up of 13 amino acids. CDR1 is LNHNV and CDR2 is YYDKDF in the germline V gene (reference sequence). J was trimmed by 6 bases and V by 8 bases; bases with no gene match: 7. Written as DNA, the CDR3 is TGTGCCACCTCCCCGGGACAGGGGCGCGAGCAGTACTTC. This encodes CATSPGQGREQYF.

This clone was counted only a few times. The chain employs TRBV4-1 and TRBJ2-7, with TRBD2 as a possible D gene (6 bases). This CDR3 spans 16 amino acids. CDR1 MGHRA and CDR2 YSYEKL come from the germline V gene. V dropped 1 base and J dropped 2 bases, with 15 bases sitting between them. CDR3 amino acids: CASSQAGTPGAYEQYF. The CDR3 nucleotides read TGCGCCAGCAGCCAAGCCGGGACCCCGGGGGCCTACGAGCAGTACTTC.

This chain's CDR3 is CAIRGQGLYEQYF. The DNA of the CDR3 is TGTGCCATCAGGGGACAGGGGCTCTACGAGCAGTACTTC. This chain uses TRBV10-3 with TRBJ2-7; 10 bases match TRBD1. The CDR3 is made up of 13 amino acids. Germline V gene lookup returns CDR1 ENHRY and CDR2 SYGVKD. V lost 6 bases, J lost 3 bases, and 2 bases stayed unmatched.

CDR3: CATQKTGVGTGELFF. The CDR3 DNA sequence: TGTGCCACCCAGAAAACAGGGGTTGGCACCGGGGAGCTGTTTTTT. V gene TRBV2 combines with J gene TRBJ2-2, with 7 positions matching TRBD1. V trimming: 10 bases; J trimming: 4 bases; junction bases outside the gene matches: 12. This CDR3 region has 15 residues. Germline CDR1 SNHLY, CDR2 FYNNEI.

This clone occurred once. The chain joins TRBV13 to TRBJ1-2; 8 bases map to TRBD1. Germline V gene lookup returns CDR1 PRHDT and CDR2 FYEKMQ (reference sequence). The CDR3 has 11 amino acids. The V segment lost 4 bases and the J segment 9 bases; nucleotides outside the gene matches: 1. In nucleotides, the CDR3 is TGTGCCAGCAGCTGGACAGGGAGCTACACCTTC. Amino acids: CASSWTGSYTF.